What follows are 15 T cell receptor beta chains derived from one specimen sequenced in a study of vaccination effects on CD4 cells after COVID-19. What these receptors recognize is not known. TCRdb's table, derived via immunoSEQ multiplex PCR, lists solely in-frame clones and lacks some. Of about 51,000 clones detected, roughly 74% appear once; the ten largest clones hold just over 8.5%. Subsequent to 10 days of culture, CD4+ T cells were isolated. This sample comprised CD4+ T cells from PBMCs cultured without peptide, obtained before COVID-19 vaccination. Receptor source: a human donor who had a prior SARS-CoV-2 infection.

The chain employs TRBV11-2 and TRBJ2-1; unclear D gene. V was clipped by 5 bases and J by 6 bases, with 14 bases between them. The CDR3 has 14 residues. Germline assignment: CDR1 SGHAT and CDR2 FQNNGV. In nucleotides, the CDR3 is TGTGCCAGCAGCGCCCGAGTATCTGGCAATGAGCAGTTCTTC. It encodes CASSARVSGNEQFF.

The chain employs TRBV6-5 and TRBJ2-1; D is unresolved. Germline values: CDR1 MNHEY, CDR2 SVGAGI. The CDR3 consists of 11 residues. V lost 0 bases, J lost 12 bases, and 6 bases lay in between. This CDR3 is CASSYSAGQFF. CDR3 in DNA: TGTGCCAGCAGTTACTCGGCAGGGCAGTTCTTC.

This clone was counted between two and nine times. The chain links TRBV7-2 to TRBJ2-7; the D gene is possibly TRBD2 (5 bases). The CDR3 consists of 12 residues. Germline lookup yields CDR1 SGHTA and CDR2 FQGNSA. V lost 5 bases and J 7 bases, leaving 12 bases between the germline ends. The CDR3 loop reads CASSPGWTEQYF. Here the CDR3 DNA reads TGTGCCAGCAGCCCCGGATGGACTGAGCAGTACTTC. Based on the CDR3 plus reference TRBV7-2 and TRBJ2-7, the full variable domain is GAGVSQSPSNKVTEKGKDVELRCDPISGHTALYWYRQSLGQGLEFLIYFQGNSAPDKSGLPSDRFSAERTGGSVSTLTIQRTQQEDSAVYLCASSPGWTEQYFGPGTRLTVT.

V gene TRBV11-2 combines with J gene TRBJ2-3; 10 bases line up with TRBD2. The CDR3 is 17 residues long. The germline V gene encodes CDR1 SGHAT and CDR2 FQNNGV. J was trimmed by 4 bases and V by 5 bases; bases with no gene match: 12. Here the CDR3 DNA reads TGTGCCAGCAGCCTGGGGTGGGAGCGGGGGGGCTCAGATACGCAGTATTTT. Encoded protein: CASSLGWERGGSDTQYF.

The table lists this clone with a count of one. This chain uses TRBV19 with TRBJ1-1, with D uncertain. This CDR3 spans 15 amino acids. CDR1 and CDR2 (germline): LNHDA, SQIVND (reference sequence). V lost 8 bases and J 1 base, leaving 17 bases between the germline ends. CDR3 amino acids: CASGDLASWNTEAFF. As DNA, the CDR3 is TGTGCCAGTGGTGACTTGGCTTCGTGGAACACTGAAGCTTTCTTT.

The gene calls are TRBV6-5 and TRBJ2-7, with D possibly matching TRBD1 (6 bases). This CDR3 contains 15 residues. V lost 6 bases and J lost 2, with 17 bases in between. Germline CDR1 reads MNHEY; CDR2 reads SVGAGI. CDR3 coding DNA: TGTGCCAGCAGCTTACAGGGTACTATTCCCTACGAGCAGTACTTC. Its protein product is CASSLQGTIPYEQYF.

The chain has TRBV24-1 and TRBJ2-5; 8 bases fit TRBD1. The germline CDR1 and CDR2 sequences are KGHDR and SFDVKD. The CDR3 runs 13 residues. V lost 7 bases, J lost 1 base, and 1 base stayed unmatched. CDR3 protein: CATRDRGQETQYF. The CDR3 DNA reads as TGTGCCACCAGAGACAGGGGCCAAGAGACCCAGTACTTC.

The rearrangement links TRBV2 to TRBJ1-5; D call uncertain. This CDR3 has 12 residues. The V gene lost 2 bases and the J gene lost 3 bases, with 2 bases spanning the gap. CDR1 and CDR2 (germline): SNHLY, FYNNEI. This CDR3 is CASSENNQPQHF. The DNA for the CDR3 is TGTGCCAGCAGTGAAAACAATCAGCCCCAGCATTTT.

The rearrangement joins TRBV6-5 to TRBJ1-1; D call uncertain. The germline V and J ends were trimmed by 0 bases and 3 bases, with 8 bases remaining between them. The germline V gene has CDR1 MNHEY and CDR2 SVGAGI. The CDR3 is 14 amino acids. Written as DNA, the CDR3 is TGTGCCAGCAGTTACTCGTGGCGGGACACTGAAGCTTTCTTT. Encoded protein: CASSYSWRDTEAFF.

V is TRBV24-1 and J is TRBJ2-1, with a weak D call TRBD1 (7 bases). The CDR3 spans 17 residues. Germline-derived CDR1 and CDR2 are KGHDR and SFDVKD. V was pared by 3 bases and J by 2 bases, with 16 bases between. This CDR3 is CATSDGQGGGTYNEQFF. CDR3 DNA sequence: TGTGCCACCAGTGATGGGCAGGGGGGCGGTACCTACAATGAGCAGTTCTTC.

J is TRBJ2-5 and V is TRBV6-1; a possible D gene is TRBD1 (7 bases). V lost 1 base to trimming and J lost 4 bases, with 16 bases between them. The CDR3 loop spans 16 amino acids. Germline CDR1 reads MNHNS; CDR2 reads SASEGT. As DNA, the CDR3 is TGTGCCAGCAGTGAAGTCTCCGCAGGGGGAGGAGAGACCCAGTACTTC. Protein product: CASSEVSAGGGETQYF.

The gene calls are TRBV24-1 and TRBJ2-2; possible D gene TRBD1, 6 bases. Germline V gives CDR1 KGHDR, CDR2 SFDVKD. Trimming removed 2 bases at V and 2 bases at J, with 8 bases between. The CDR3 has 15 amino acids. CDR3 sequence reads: CATSDSGHNTGELFF. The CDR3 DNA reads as TGTGCCACCAGTGATTCGGGACATAACACCGGGGAGCTGTTTTTT.

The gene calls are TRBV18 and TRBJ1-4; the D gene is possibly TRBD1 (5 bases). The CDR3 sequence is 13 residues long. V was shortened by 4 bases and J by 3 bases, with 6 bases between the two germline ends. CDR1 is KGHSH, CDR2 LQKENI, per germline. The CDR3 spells CASSRDSNEKLFF. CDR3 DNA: TGTGCCAGCTCACGGGACTCTAATGAAAAACTGTTTTTT.

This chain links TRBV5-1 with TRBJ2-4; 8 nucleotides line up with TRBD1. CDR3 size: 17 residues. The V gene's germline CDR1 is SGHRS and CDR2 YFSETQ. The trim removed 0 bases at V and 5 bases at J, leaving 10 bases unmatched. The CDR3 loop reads CASSLAGGRGLENIQYF. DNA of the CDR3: TGCGCCAGCAGCTTGGCCGGGGGCAGGGGGCTTGAAAACATTCAGTACTTC.

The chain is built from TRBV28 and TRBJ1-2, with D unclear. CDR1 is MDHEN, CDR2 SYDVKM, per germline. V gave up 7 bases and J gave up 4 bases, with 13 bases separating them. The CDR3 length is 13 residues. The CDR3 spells CASTDHRVYGYTF. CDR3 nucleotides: TGTGCCAGCACTGATCATAGAGTCTATGGCTACACCTTC.